The rows below give T cell receptor beta chains drawn from one sample of a study of blood T cell repertoires in COVID-19. Only in-frame clones appear in the TCRdb table, and some are missing; sequencing was by immunoSEQ multiplex PCR. The sample yields 450,000 or so clones, about 90% seen once. The sequenced material came from peripheral blood. The receptors were sampled from a man younger than 30 with COVID-19, enrolled during active disease. Each CDR3 is given with its conserved first and last residue. The D gene is left open where the match is weak. The size field is filled for only some rows; it gives once, few, many or a size class.

once	TRBV2	TRBJ2-1	.	TGTGCCAGCAGTTTGACGACTAGCTCCTACAATGAGCAGTTCTTC	CASSLTTSSYNEQFF
.	TRBV10-3	TRBJ2-2	.	TGTGCCATCAGAGAAAGAGACACCGGGGAGCTGTTTTTT	CAIRERDTGELFF
.	TRBV6-6	TRBJ1-5	.	TGTGCCAGCAGTAGCCCCTATCAGCCCCAGCATTTT	CASSSPYQPQHF
.	TRBV12-3/TRBV12-4	TRBJ2-1	TRBD2	TGTGCCAGCAGTTTTGCGGGGGGCCCTGAGCAGTTCTTC	CASSFAGGPEQFF
.	TRBV6-1	TRBJ1-5	.	TGTGCCAGCAGTGATCAGGCACTCAATCAGCCCCAGCATTTT	CASSDQALNQPQHF
.	TRBV6-1	TRBJ1-5	TRBD1	TGTGCCAGCAGTGCAGCGGACAGGGGTGGCAATCAGCCCCAGCATTTT	CASSAADRGGNQPQHF
.	TRBV5-4	TRBJ1-6	.	TGTGCCAGCAGCCCACCAGGAAGCCAGAATTCACCCCTCCACTTT	CASSPPGSQNSPLHF
.	TRBV9	TRBJ2-2	.	TGTGCCAGCAGCTCAACAGGGGGGGCCGGGGAGCTGTTTTTT	CASSSTGGAGELFF
.	TRBV7-2	TRBJ2-1	.	TGTGCCAGCAGCTTGCATCGAGGATTCTCCTACAATGAGCAGTTCTTC	CASSLHRGFSYNEQFF
.	TRBV5-1	TRBJ2-7	TRBD2	TGCGCCAGCAGCTCTTTTGCGGGGGGTTCCTACGAGCAGTACTTC	CASSSFAGGSYEQYF
few	TRBV20-1	TRBJ1-5	.	TGCAGTGCTAGTTCGAGAGATCAGCCCCAGCATTTT	CSASSRDQPQHF
.	TRBV9	TRBJ2-7	TRBD1	TGTGCCAGCAGCGTAGCGACAGGGGACACCTACGAGCAGTACTTC	CASSVATGDTYEQYF
.	TRBV19	TRBJ2-1	.	TGTGCCAGTACCCGAAAAGGGGACACTACTGCAGGGCAGTTCTTC	CASTRKGDTTAGQFF
.	TRBV4-1	TRBJ2-5	.	TGCGCCAGCAGCCTACTGGGTGGGGGGCAAGAGACCCAGTACTTC	CASSLLGGGQETQYF
.	TRBV25-1	TRBJ1-2	TRBD1	TGTGCCAGCAGTGACACGGGACAGAGTAACTATGGCTACACCTTC	CASSDTGQSNYGYTF
.	TRBV6-4	TRBJ1-4	TRBD1	TGTGCCAGCAGTGGAGACAGGGGTGAAAAACTGTTTTTT	CASSGDRGEKLFF
.	TRBV7-8	TRBJ2-1	.	TGTGCCAGCAGTAGAGGCACTCGGGAGCAGTTCTTC	CASSRGTREQFF
.	TRBV6-1	TRBJ1-1	.	TGTGCCAGCAGTGAAGCGCCAGGGAGGACTGAAGCTTTCTTT	CASSEAPGRTEAFF
.	TRBV7-9	TRBJ1-2	.	TGTGCCAGCAGCTTAGCCCGCCAGGGTAACTATGGCTACACCTTC	CASSLARQGNYGYTF
.	TRBV5-1	TRBJ1-1	TRBD1	TGCGCCAGCAGCTCAGAAGACAGGGCAGGAGGCACTGAAGCTTTCTTT	CASSSEDRAGGTEAFF
.	TRBV13	TRBJ2-3	TRBD2	TGTGCCAGCAGCTTACAGTGGCCTAGCGGGGGGAAAGGGGGAGATACGCAGTATTTT	CASSLQWPSGGKGGDTQYF
.	TRBV25-1	TRBJ2-5	TRBD1	TGTGCCAGCGGGTTCACAGGGGGGCAAGAGACCCAGTACTTC	CASGFTGGQETQYF
.	TRBV5-1	TRBJ1-2	.	TGCGCCAGCAGCTTTGGGGGGGAAGGCGGCTACACCTTC	CASSFGGEGGYTF
.	TRBV5-1	TRBJ2-7	.	TGCGCCAGCAGCTTGGAAGCCTACGGGAGCCACGAGCAGTACTTC	CASSLEAYGSHEQYF
.	TRBV6-1	TRBJ1-3	.	TGTGCCAGCAGTGAATTTTTAGGAAACACCATATATTTT	CASSEFLGNTIYF
.	TRBV28	TRBJ2-7	TRBD1	TGTGCCAGCAGACCGGGACAGGGGGTTACCGAGCAGTACTTC	CASRPGQGVTEQYF
.	TRBV2	TRBJ2-3	.	TGTGCCAGCAGTAGCACCACAGATACGCAGTATTTT	CASSSTTDTQYF
.	TRBV15	TRBJ2-1	TRBD2	TGTGCCACCAGCAAACTGCTCCTAGGCGGGGGGAAGAATGAGCAGTTCTTC	CATSKLLLGGGKNEQFF
.	TRBV7-9	TRBJ1-3	TRBD1	TGTGCCAGCAGCCGACAGGGGGCGAGAGGAAACACCATATATTTT	CASSRQGARGNTIYF
.	TRBV30	TRBJ2-5	TRBD2	TGTGCCTGGAGTGGAGGGGGGCTAGCGGGAGTTGGGACCCAGTACTTC	CAWSGGGLAGVGTQYF
.	TRBV6-5	TRBJ2-7	.	TGTGCCAGCAGTTACTCGAAAAGGAGTGAGCAGTACTTC	CASSYSKRSEQYF
.	TRBV14	TRBJ1-1	.	TGTGCCAGCAGCCAAGTCGTGAACACTGAAGCTTTCTTT	CASSQVVNTEAFF
.	TRBV30	TRBJ2-5	TRBD1	TGTGCCAGACTCGGACAGGGAAGAGAGACCCAGTACTTC	CARLGQGRETQYF
.	TRBV27	TRBJ1-1	.	TGTGCCAGCAGTTTATTTGGCAGGGTTAATGAAGCTTTCTTT	CASSLFGRVNEAFF
.	TRBV12-5	TRBJ1-1	.	TGTGCTAGTGGTTTGGACCACCACCTAGGGGAGAACACTGAAGCTTTCTTT	CASGLDHHLGENTEAFF
.	TRBV10-3	TRBJ1-1	.	TGTGCCATCAGGGCGGGAGATCTGAACACTGAAGCTTTCTTT	CAIRAGDLNTEAFF
once	TRBV6-5	TRBJ2-2	.	TGTGCCAGCAGTTACAGTAGCACCGGGGAGCTGTTTTTT	CASSYSSTGELFF
.	TRBV20-1	TRBJ1-1	.	TGCAGTGCAACAAGGAACACTGAAGCTTTCTTT	CSATRNTEAFF
.	TRBV4-1	TRBJ2-7	TRBD2	TGCGCCAGCAGCCAAGAACCGACTAGCGGGAGATACGAGCAGTACTTC	CASSQEPTSGRYEQYF
.	TRBV18	TRBJ1-1	.	TGTGCCAGCTCACCACCGGGTGAGCGCGCTTTCTTT	CASSPPGERAFF
.	TRBV7-2	TRBJ2-5	TRBD2	TGTGCCAGCAGCTCCCCTTCCGCGGGGGGACAAGAGACCCAGTACTTC	CASSSPSAGGQETQYF
few	TRBV3-1/TRBV3-2	TRBJ1-5	.	TGTGCCAGCAGCCCCCGAGGACAGCCCCAGCATTTT	CASSPRGQPQHF